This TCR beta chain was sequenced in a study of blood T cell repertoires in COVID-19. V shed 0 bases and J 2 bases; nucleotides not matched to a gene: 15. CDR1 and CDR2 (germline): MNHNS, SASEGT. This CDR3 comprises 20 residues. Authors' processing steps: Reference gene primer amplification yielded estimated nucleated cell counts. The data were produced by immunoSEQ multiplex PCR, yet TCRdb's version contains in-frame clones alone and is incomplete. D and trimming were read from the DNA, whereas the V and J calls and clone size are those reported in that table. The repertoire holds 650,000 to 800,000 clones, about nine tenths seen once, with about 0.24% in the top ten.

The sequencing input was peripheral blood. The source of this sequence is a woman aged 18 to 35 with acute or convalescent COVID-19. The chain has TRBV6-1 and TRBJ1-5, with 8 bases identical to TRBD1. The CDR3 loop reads CASSEAHPGQGRMGNQPQHF. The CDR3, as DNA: TGTGCCAGCAGTGAAGCCCACCCAGGACAGGGACGAATGGGCAATCAGCCCCAGCATTTT.